A single sample gave rise to the 9 T cell receptor beta chains below, sequenced in a study of immune characteristics of hereditary and idiopathic chronic pancreatitis. Generated by immunoSEQ multiplex PCR, the TCRdb table keeps only in-frame clones and is missing some. The data contain approximately 9,400 clones, around 79% of them seen just once; the ten biggest clones take up 13% to 15%. Chronic pancreatitis tissue was collected during total pancreatectomy with islet autotransplantation. Specimen: pancreas tissue with idiopathic chronic pancreatitis. These receptors came from a human donor with chronic pancreatitis.

The chain combines TRBV2 with TRBJ2-5; maybe TRBD2 (7 bases). The CDR3 sequence is 16 residues long. Germline V gene sequence: CDR1 SNHLY, CDR2 FYNNEI. Trimming cost V 3 bases and J 5 bases, with 19 bases left between them. The CDR3 DNA is TGTGCCAGCAGTGATATGCGGAAGGGGGGGGCGGAGACCCAGTACTTC. It is translated as CASSDMRKGGAETQYF.

This clone was found a few times. The CDR3 nucleotides are TGCAGCGTTGAAGATCCGGACAGGGCCTCCTACAATGAGCAGTTCTTC. Residues: CSVEDPDRASYNEQFF. J is TRBJ2-1 and V is TRBV29-1, with 8 bases fitting TRBD1. The germline CDR1 and CDR2 sequences are SQVTM and ANQGSEA. The CDR3 consists of 16 residues. J lost 0 bases, V lost 0 bases, and 4 bases had no gene match.

The chain couples TRBV2 to TRBJ2-1; TRBD1 is a possible D gene (6 bases). Germline assignment: CDR1 SNHLY and CDR2 FYNNEI. CDR3 length: 15 residues. The germline V and J ends were trimmed by 3 bases and 6 bases, with 15 bases remaining between them. In nucleotides, the CDR3 is TGTGCCAGCAGTGAGGGGGCACATAGTATCAATGAGCAGTTCTTC. This encodes CASSEGAHSINEQFF.

This clone is classed as medium-sized. The chain links TRBV6-1 to TRBJ1-3; tentatively, D is TRBD1 (5 bases). V was trimmed by 3 bases and J by 12 bases, leaving 9 bases between them. This CDR3 spans 11 amino acids. The germline V gene encodes CDR1 MNHNS and CDR2 SASEGT. The DNA for the CDR3 is TGTGCCAGCAGTGAGGGGGGGAACATATATTTT. This encodes CASSEGGNIYF.

This chain connects TRBV7-9 to TRBJ1-2, with 8 positions matching TRBD1. V trimming: 3 bases; J trimming: 5 bases; junction bases outside the gene matches: 2. The CDR3 sequence is 13 residues long. The V gene's germline CDR1 is SEHNR and CDR2 FQNEAQ (reference sequence). The CDR3 DNA follows: TGTGCCAGCAGCTTGCAGGGGGCATATGGCTACACCTTC. Its translation is CASSLQGAYGYTF.

By frequency in the sample, this clone is medium-sized. This chain joins TRBV13 and TRBJ2-7, with TRBD1 identical over 7 bases. The CDR3 has 15 residues. CDR1 PRHDT and CDR2 FYEKMQ come from the germline V gene (reference sequence). The V segment lost 1 base and the J segment 2 bases; nucleotides outside the gene matches: 5. CDR3 sequence: CASSLEGAHPYEQYF. The CDR3 nucleotides read TGTGCCAGCAGCTTAGAGGGGGCGCATCCCTACGAGCAGTACTTC.

The V call is TRBV5-6, the J call TRBJ2-2; D tentatively fits TRBD1 or TRBD2 (5 bases each). The germline gives CDR1 SGHDT, CDR2 YYEEEE. V was trimmed by 2 bases and J by 4 bases, leaving 6 bases between them. The CDR3 spans 13 residues. CDR3 protein: CASSFGGTGELFF. For the CDR3, the DNA is TGTGCCAGCAGCTTTGGGGGCACCGGGGAGCTGTTTTTT.

This chain links TRBV7-9 with TRBJ1-5; tentatively, D is TRBD1 (6 bases). Looked up from germline, CDR1 is SEHNR and CDR2 is FQNEAQ (reference sequence). CDR3 length equals 15 residues. Trimming cost V 5 bases and J 1 base, with 12 bases left between them. This chain's CDR3 is CASSAGDASNQPQHF. The DNA of the CDR3 is TGTGCCAGCAGCGCAGGGGACGCGAGCAATCAGCCCCAGCATTTT. The variable domain in full, with the rest retrieved from reference TRBV7-9 and TRBJ1-5, is DTGVSQNPRHKITKRGQNVTFRCDPISEHNRLYWYRQTLGQGPEFLTYFQNEAQLEKSRLLSDRFSAERPKGSFSTLEIQRTEQGDSAMYLCASSAGDASNQPQHFGDGTRLSIL.

The chain carries TRBV28 and TRBJ2-3, with 9 bases lining up with TRBD1. The CDR3 has 14 residues. V shed 3 bases and J 5 bases; nucleotides not matched to a gene: 3. Per germline, CDR1 MDHEN and CDR2 SYDVKM. The CDR3: CASSLDRGKDTQYF. The CDR3 coding sequence is TGTGCCAGCAGTTTGGACAGGGGAAAAGATACGCAGTATTTT. Complete variable domain (other parts from reference TRBV28 and TRBJ2-3): DVKVTQSSRYLVKRTGEKVFLECVQDMDHENMFWYRQDPGLGLRLIYFSYDVKMKEKGDIPEGYSVSREKKERFSLILESASTNQTSMYLCASSLDRGKDTQYFGPGTRLTVL.